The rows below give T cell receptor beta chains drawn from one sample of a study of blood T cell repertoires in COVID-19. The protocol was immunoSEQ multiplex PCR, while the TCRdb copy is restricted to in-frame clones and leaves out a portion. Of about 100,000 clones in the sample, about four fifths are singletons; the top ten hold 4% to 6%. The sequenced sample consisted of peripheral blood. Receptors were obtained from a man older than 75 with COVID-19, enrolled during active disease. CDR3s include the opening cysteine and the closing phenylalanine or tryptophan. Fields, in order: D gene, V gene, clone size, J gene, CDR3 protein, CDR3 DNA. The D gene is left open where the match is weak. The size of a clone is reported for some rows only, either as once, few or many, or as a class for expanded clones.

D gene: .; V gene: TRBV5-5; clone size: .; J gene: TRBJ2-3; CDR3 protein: CASSLGGGGTDTQYF; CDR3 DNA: TGTGCCAGCAGCTTGGGGGGAGGAGGTACAGATACGCAGTATTTT
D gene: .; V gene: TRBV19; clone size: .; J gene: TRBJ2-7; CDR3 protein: CASSIGRGYEQYF; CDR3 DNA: TGTGCCAGTAGTATAGGCAGGGGTTACGAGCAGTACTTC
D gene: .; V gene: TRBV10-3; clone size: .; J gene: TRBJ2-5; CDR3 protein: CAISVGGLQETQYF; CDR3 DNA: TGTGCCATCAGTGTTGGAGGGCTCCAAGAGACCCAGTACTTC
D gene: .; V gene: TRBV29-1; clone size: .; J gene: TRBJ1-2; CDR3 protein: CSVEGQEANYGYTF; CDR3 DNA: TGCAGCGTTGAAGGGCAAGAGGCTAACTATGGCTACACCTTC
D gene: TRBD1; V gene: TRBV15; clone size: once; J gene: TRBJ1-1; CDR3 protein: CATSRGQGLSTEAFF; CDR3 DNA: TGTGCCACCAGCAGGGGACAGGGATTGAGCACTGAAGCTTTCTTT
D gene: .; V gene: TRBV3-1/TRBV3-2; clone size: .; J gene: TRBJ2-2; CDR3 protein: CASSQGRGGELFF; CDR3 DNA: TGTGCCAGCAGCCAAGGCCGCGGGGGGGAGCTGTTTTTT
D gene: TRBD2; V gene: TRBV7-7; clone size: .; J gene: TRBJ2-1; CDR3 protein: CASSVSGTNNEQFF; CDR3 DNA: TGTGCTAGCAGCGTATCCGGGACTAACAATGAGCAGTTCTTC
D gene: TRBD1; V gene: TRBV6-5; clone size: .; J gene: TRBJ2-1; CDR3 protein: CASTGQGSHEQFF; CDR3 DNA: TGTGCCAGCACGGGACAGGGATCCCATGAGCAGTTCTTC
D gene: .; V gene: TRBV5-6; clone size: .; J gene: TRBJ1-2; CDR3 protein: CASSLGKNYGYTF; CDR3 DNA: TGTGCCAGCAGCCTCGGTAAAAACTATGGCTACACCTTC
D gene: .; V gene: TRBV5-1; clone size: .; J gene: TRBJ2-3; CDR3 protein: CASSRTTSTDTQYF; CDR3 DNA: TGCGCCAGCAGCAGGACTACAAGCACAGATACGCAGTATTTT
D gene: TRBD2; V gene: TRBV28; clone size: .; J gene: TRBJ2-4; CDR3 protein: CASSPASSGTAKNIQYF; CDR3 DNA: TGTGCCAGCAGTCCTGCTTCTAGCGGGACAGCCAAAAACATTCAGTACTTC
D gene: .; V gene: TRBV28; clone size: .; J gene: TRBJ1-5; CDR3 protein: CASNDGMGRGAVRNQPQHF; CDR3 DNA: TGTGCCAGCAACGATGGTATGGGGAGGGGAGCTGTTCGCAATCAGCCCCAGCATTTT
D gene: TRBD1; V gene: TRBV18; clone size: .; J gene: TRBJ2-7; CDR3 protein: CASSPRQGISYEQYF; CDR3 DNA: TGTGCCAGCTCACCGAGACAGGGGATTTCGTACGAGCAGTACTTC
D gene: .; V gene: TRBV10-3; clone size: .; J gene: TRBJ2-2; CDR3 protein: CAISESRQGTGELFF; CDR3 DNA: TGTGCCATCAGTGAGTCCCGGCAGGGCACCGGGGAGCTGTTTTTT
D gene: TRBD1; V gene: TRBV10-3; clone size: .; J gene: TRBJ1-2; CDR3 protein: CAITVTGGVSGYTF; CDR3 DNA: TGTGCCATCACCGTTACAGGGGGAGTTTCTGGCTACACCTTC
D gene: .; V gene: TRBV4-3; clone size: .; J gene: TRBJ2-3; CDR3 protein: CASSQDQWTDTQYF; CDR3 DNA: TGCGCCAGCAGCCAAGATCAGTGGACAGATACGCAGTATTTT
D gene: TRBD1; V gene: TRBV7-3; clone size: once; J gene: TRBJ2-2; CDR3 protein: CASSLTGGIAGELFF; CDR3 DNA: TGTGCCAGCAGCTTGACAGGGGGGATTGCCGGGGAGCTGTTTTTT